This record looks at one TCR beta chain sequence and its context. Its antigen is unidentified. Vbeta (60) and Jbeta (13) primers were used in the PCR. The data were produced by immunoSEQ multiplex PCR, yet TCRdb's version contains in-frame clones alone and is incomplete. The data contain 99,000 or so clones, roughly 15% of them singletons. The CDR3 runs to 16 residues. With 2 bases clipped from V and 2 bases from J, the junction kept 7 bases outside the gene matches. CDR1 ENHRY and CDR2 SYGVKD come from the germline V gene. The data were taken from a study of cytomegalovirus exposure and HLA in healthy donors. Whole-study findings and limits: V- and J-gene trimming of TCR beta was linked (in a later analysis) to a missense DCLRE1C variant. Some V segments (TRBV6-2 and TRBV6-3 among them) were excluded as indistinguishable. An assumption of roughly uniform sequencing depth across donors underlay the presence/absence analyses. Later analysis placed DRB1 highest and HLA-C lowest in TCR association rates, which differed by HLA locus.

Sequenced material: PBMCs. The source of this sequence is a female donor in good health and CMV-seronegative. The chain carries TRBV10-3 and TRBJ2-7, with 9 bases aligning to TRBD1. CDR3 bases: TGTGCCATCAGTGAGGCAAGGACAGGGGTACCCTACGAGCAGTACTTC. It is translated as CAISEARTGVPYEQYF.